Presented here are 13 T cell receptor beta chains from one specimen sequenced in a study of control samples from healthy donors and cancer patients. The method was immunoSEQ multiplex PCR; TCRdb's version includes in-frame clones alone and lacks a portion of them. The sample gives about 190,000 clones, just under 95% of which show up once; 1.4% to 1.5% is in the top ten. Sequencing was carried out using blood. These receptors originate from a man between 18 and 29 years old in good health.

The rearrangement links TRBV5-1 to TRBJ1-2, with a weak D call TRBD1 (5 bases). V dropped 2 bases and J dropped 8 bases, with 16 bases sitting between them. CDR1 is SGHRS, CDR2 YFSETQ, per germline. The CDR3 is 14 residues long. CDR3 in DNA: TGCGCCAGCAGCTTTAGGCAGGGCGATGAGGGCTACACCTTC. Protein: CASSFRQGDEGYTF.

This clone was recorded once. The chain links TRBV21-1 to TRBJ2-6; TRBD1, the table's D call, was not compared with the DNA. TRBV21-1 is shown as a pseudogene. CDR3 length: 19 amino acids. The CDR3 region is CASSKGEAGGLSGANVLTF. CDR3 nucleotide sequence: TGTGCCAGCAGCAAAGGGGAGGCAGGGGGGCTCTCTGGGGCCAACGTCCTGACTTTC.

The rearrangement links TRBV6-5 to TRBJ1-2; D is undetermined. CDR1 and CDR2 from the germline V gene are MNHEY and SVGAGI. The CDR3 totals 14 residues. The V and J ends lost 6 bases and 0 bases respectively, with 11 bases between them. The CDR3 DNA follows: TGTGCCAGCAGGAGGACTGTACCTAACTATGGCTACACCTTC. Translated: CASRRTVPNYGYTF.

The V call is TRBV19, the J call TRBJ1-1; TRBD1 matches at 7 bases. The CDR3 spans 14 residues. Germline V CDR1 and CDR2: LNHDA, SQIVND (reference sequence). V trimming: 3 bases; J trimming: 3 bases; junction bases outside the gene matches: 4. CDR3 in DNA: TGTGCCAGTAGTATGGGAGGGGGCGACACTGAAGCTTTCTTT. Its translation: CASSMGGGDTEAFF.

This chain joins TRBV19 and TRBJ1-1, with a possible D match to TRBD1 (5 bases). Germline V CDR1 and CDR2: LNHDA, SQIVND (reference sequence). The length of the CDR3 is 17 residues. Trimming took off 7 bases at V and 5 bases at J, with 26 bases between the two ends. The CDR3 DNA reads as TGTGCCAGTATTCCAACCGGGTGGGGACCCCGGAGGACTGAAGCTTTCTTT. It yields the protein CASIPTGWGPRRTEAFF.

The J gene is TRBJ1-2, the V gene TRBV14; D is unresolved. This CDR3 region has 14 residues. Between the trimmed V and J ends, which lost 1 base and 1 base, there was a span of 7 bases. The germline V gene encodes CDR1 SGHDN and CDR2 FVKESK. The CDR3 loop is CASSQGPFNYGYTF. CDR3 coding DNA: TGTGCCAGCAGCCAAGGTCCGTTTAACTATGGCTACACCTTC.

The rearrangement links TRBV5-6 to TRBJ2-7; 10 bases match TRBD1. This CDR3 region has 15 residues. The junction had 6 bases not matched to a gene; V was cut back by 3 bases and J by 3 bases. In germline, CDR1 is SGHDT, CDR2 YYEEEE. CDR3 DNA: TGTGCCAGCAGCTACCCAGGGACAGGGGACTACGAGCAGTACTTC. Its protein is CASSYPGTGDYEQYF.

About this clone: Other DNA sequences from this sample encode an identical CDR3 as well. This chain links TRBV5-8 with TRBJ2-1; TRBD2 matches 8 bases. From germline, CDR1 is SGHTS and CDR2 YDEGEE. Trimming at V came to 1 base and at J to 2 bases, leaving 2 bases not matched to a gene. The CDR3 totals 15 residues. CDR3 in DNA: TGTGCCAGCAGCTTGCGGGGGGGCGCCTACAATGAGCAGTTCTTC. This gives the protein CASSLRGGAYNEQFF.

This clone was detected once. The chain uses TRBV12-5 and TRBJ1-1; unclear D gene. The V and J ends lost 4 bases and 0 bases respectively, with 9 bases between them. Germline loops: CDR1 LGHNT, CDR2 FRNRAP. This CDR3 has 14 amino acids. This CDR3 is CASGSGSVNTEAFF. CDR3 sequence (DNA): TGTGCTAGTGGTTCGGGGTCCGTGAACACTGAAGCTTTCTTT.

The chain employs TRBV2 and TRBJ1-6, with D hard to call. The CDR3 spans 14 residues. V gave up 4 bases and J gave up 6 bases, with 10 bases separating them. Germline CDR1 is SNHLY and CDR2 is FYNNEI. The CDR3: CASSGREFNSPLHF. For the CDR3, the DNA is TGTGCCAGCAGTGGACGGGAATTTAATTCACCCCTCCACTTT.

The rearrangement uses TRBV2 and TRBJ2-5, with unresolved D. This CDR3 contains 14 residues. CDR1 SNHLY and CDR2 FYNNEI come from the germline V gene. V was clipped by 2 bases and J by 2 bases, with 9 bases between them. CDR3 coding DNA: TGTGCCAGCAGTGAAAGCCAGCAGCAAGAGACCCAGTACTTC. Its translation: CASSESQQQETQYF.

The chain uses TRBV6-1 and TRBJ1-6; weak D call: TRBD1 (6 bases). Germline assignment: CDR1 MNHNS and CDR2 SASEGT. The CDR3 length is 14 residues. V was shortened by 0 bases and J by 10 bases, with 10 bases between the two germline ends. Here the CDR3 DNA reads TGTGCCAGCAGTGAAGCACCAGGGGAATCACCCCTCCACTTT. As protein: CASSEAPGESPLHF.

V and J are TRBV2 and TRBJ2-1; the match to TRBD2 covers 9 bases. CDR3 length: 16 residues. The germline CDR1 and CDR2 sequences are SNHLY and FYNNEI. The ends lost 3 bases at V and 4 bases at J; junction bases unmatched: 7. This CDR3 is CASSDLGLAGYNEQFF. In nucleotides, the CDR3 is TGTGCCAGCAGTGACCTCGGGCTAGCGGGGTACAATGAGCAGTTCTTC. The variable domain in full, with the rest retrieved from reference TRBV2 and TRBJ2-1, is EPEVTQTPSHQVTQMGQEVILRCVPISNHLYFYWYRQILGQKVEFLVSFYNNEISEKSEIFDDQFSVERPDGSNFTLKIRSTKLEDSAMYFCASSDLGLAGYNEQFFGPGTRLTVL.